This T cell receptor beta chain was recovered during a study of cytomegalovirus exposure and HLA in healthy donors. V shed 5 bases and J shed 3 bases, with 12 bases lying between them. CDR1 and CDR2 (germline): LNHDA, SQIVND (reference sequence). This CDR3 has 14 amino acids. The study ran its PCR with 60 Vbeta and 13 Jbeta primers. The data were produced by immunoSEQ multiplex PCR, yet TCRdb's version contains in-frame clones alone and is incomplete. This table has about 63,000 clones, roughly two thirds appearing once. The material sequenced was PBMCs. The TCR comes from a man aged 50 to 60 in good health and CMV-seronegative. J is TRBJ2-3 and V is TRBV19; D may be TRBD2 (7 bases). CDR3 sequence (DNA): TGTGCCAGTAGTGGCGGGGGCCGGACAGATACGCAGTATTTT. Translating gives CASSGGGRTDTQYF.